These 4 T cell receptor beta chains originate from one sample sequenced in a study of blood T cell repertoires in COVID-19. The repertoire was sequenced with immunoSEQ multiplex PCR; TCRdb's copy has only in-frame clones and lacks some. The data hold around 390,000 clones, with around 87% observed a single time. The sequenced sample was PBMCs or T cells enriched from blood (not recorded which). Every receptor here comes from a woman between 45 and 60 years old who had recovered from COVID-19.

The chain uses TRBV6-1 and TRBJ1-2, with D unclear. Germline CDR1 reads MNHNS; CDR2 reads SASEGT. The CDR3 length is 15 residues. V gave up 2 bases and J gave up 4 bases, with 14 bases separating them. The CDR3: CASSELAGSSYGYTF. The CDR3 region has the DNA TGTGCCAGCAGTGAATTGGCGGGGTCCAGCTATGGCTACACCTTC.

This clone has only a few counts. This chain links TRBV18 with TRBJ2-7, with D maybe TRBD1 (5 bases). Germline assignment: CDR1 KGHSH and CDR2 LQKENI. Trimming shortened V by 2 bases and J by 7 bases, and 9 bases separated the two germline ends. The CDR3 spans 12 residues. CDR3 region: CASSPEGVEQYF. In DNA, the CDR3 is TGTGCCAGCTCACCAGAAGGGGTTGAGCAGTACTTC.

The rearrangement joins TRBV5-6 to TRBJ1-3, with 11 bases matching TRBD1. Looked up from germline, CDR1 is SGHDT and CDR2 is YYEEEE. CDR3 size: 14 residues. With 2 bases clipped from V and 7 bases from J, the junction kept 2 bases outside the gene matches. CDR3 protein: CASSFGTGGNTIYF. The CDR3, as DNA: TGTGCCAGCAGCTTCGGGACAGGGGGGAACACCATATATTTT.

There are a few counts of this clone. The genes are TRBV7-2 and TRBJ2-1; 11 positions agree with TRBD1. V dropped 0 bases and J dropped 8; count of bases not matched to a gene: 3. Germline V gives CDR1 SGHTA, CDR2 FQGNSA. This CDR3 region has 15 residues. The CDR3: CASSLAGQGVDEQFF. CDR3 DNA sequence: TGTGCCAGCAGCTTAGCGGGACAGGGGGTAGATGAGCAGTTCTTC.